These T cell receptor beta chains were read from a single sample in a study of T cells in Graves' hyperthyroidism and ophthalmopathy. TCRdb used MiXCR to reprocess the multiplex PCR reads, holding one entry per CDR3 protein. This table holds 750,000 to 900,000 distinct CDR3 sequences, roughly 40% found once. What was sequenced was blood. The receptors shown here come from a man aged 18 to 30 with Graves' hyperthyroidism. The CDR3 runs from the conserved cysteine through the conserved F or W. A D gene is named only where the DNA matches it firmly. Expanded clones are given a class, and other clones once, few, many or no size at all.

TGCAGTGCTAGAGGAGTGGATTTGGTCTCTGGGGCCAACGTCCTGACTTTC CSARGVDLVSGANVLTF TRBJ2-6 - TRBV20-1 many
TGCAGTGCTAGAGGGGGAGGCGACTCGGGGGGCAATCAGCCCCAGCATTTT CSARGGGDSGGNQPQHF TRBJ1-5 - TRBV20-1 -
TGTGCCAGCAGCGGCCAGGGTCCGAGCTACACCTTC CASSGQGPSYTF TRBJ1-2 - TRBV7-9 few
TGCGCCAGCAGCTTGGCGGGGGCGGTTGAAGCTTTCTTT CASSLAGAVEAFF TRBJ1-1 - TRBV5-1 few
TGCGCCAGCAGACGACAGGTAGCTGAAGAGACCCAGTACTTC CASRRQVAEETQYF TRBJ2-5 - TRBV4-1 few
TGTGCCAGCAGTTCCCAGGGGGCTACGCTCGAGCAGTACTTC CASSSQGATLEQYF TRBJ2-7 TRBD1 TRBV6-5 -
TGTGCCAGCACCCAGGACAGGGAATACTATGGCTACACCTTC CASTQDREYYGYTF TRBJ1-2 TRBD1 TRBV6-5 many
TGTGCCAGCAGTTATACTTGGCTTGAGAACACCGGGGAGCTGTTTTTT CASSYTWLENTGELFF TRBJ2-2 - TRBV6-6 once
TGCAGCGCGGAGGACAGGGTAAAATACGAGCAGTACTTC CSAEDRVKYEQYF TRBJ2-7 TRBD1 TRBV29-1 many
TGCAGTGCTAGAGTCCTCTTAGGGCACGGTACGAACACCGGGGAGCTGTTTTTT CSARVLLGHGTNTGELFF TRBJ2-2 - TRBV20-1 few
TGTGCCATCAGTGAGTCGACCCAGGGTCCTGGAAACACCATATATTTT CAISESTQGPGNTIYF TRBJ1-3 - TRBV10-3 few
TGTGCCAGCAGTTACTCAGGGTGGGGCGCGAACTATGGCTACACCTTC CASSYSGWGANYGYTF TRBJ1-2 - TRBV10-3 -
TGTGCCAGCAGCTTCGGGGGCTCCGCGGGTATTGGGCAGTACTTC CASSFGGSAGIGQYF TRBJ2-7 - TRBV5-4 -
TGTGCCAGCACCCAGGAGGGCTCCGGGGAGCTGTTTTTT CASTQEGSGELFF TRBJ2-2 - TRBV19 -
TGCGCCAGCAGTGAGTGGGGAGCGGGGAACGAGCAGTACTTC CASSEWGAGNEQYF TRBJ2-7 TRBD2 TRBV10-2 many
TGTGCCAGCAGCTGGACCAACGAGCAGTACTTC CASSWTNEQYF TRBJ2-7 - TRBV5-6 -
TGTGCCAGCAGCTTAAGACGAGGTGCGGTCCTGTACCAAGAGACCCAGTACTTC CASSLRRGAVLYQETQYF TRBJ2-5 - TRBV7-2 -
TGCAGTGCTAGTATCGGTTCCTACGAGCAGTACTTC CSASIGSYEQYF TRBJ2-7 - TRBV20-1 -
TGCGCCAGCAGCCAAGCGGAGCGGACAACTAATGAAAAACTGTTTTTT CASSQAERTTNEKLFF TRBJ1-4 - TRBV5-5 -
TGTGCCAGCAGCTTAGGCCAGGGGGCGAAAGTAGTAACTGAAGCTTTCTTT CASSLGQGAKVVTEAFF TRBJ1-1 TRBD1 TRBV13 few
TGCAGCGCCGGGACAGGGAGTTCACCCCTCCACTTT CSAGTGSSPLHF TRBJ1-6 TRBD1 TRBV29-1 -
TGTGCCAGTAGTATAGCGGGACAGATACATCAGCCCCAGCATTTT CASSIAGQIHQPQHF TRBJ1-5 TRBD1 TRBV19 many
TGCAGTGCTAAACACAGGGGAAACCAAGAGACCCAGTACTTC CSAKHRGNQETQYF TRBJ2-5 TRBD1 TRBV20-1 -
TGTGCCAGCAGCCCGGACAGGGCTATTTCCGGGGAGCTGTTTTTT CASSPDRAISGELFF TRBJ2-2 TRBD1 TRBV7-9 many
TGTGCCACCGACAGGTCCCCACTTTACATCGAGCAGTACTTC CATDRSPLYIEQYF TRBJ2-7 - TRBV7-2 -
TGTGCCAGCAGCCCAGATCCGGACGGTGCTAACTATGGCTACACCTTC CASSPDPDGANYGYTF TRBJ1-2 - TRBV11-3 -
TGCAGTGCCCGTCCCGGGACAGGGAATAGGGAGCAGTACTTC CSARPGTGNREQYF TRBJ2-7 TRBD1 TRBV20-1 -
TGCGCCAGCAGCGGAACAGGGGGCAGGGAAGCTTTCTTT CASSGTGGREAFF TRBJ1-1 TRBD1 TRBV5-1 -
TGCAGCGTTGAAGAACCCGGGCAGGGCGAGCAGTACTTC CSVEEPGQGEQYF TRBJ2-7 - TRBV29-1 -
TGTGCCAGCAGCTGGAAGGGTGTACAAGAGACCCAGTACTTC CASSWKGVQETQYF TRBJ2-5 - TRBV11-3 -
TGTGCCAGTAGTATGATAAGAGGGCGGAGGACGAACGAGCAGTACTTC CASSMIRGRRTNEQYF TRBJ2-7 - TRBV19 few
- CSVAQGNGEHF TRBJ1-5 - TRBV29-1 -
TGTGCCAGCAGTTTAGCAGGGACAGGGGACCTTTATGGCTACACCTTC CASSLAGTGDLYGYTF TRBJ1-2 TRBD1 TRBV12-3/TRBV12-4 -
TGCAGTGCTAACGGGGACGCCGAGCAGTACTTC CSANGDAEQYF TRBJ2-7 - TRBV20-1 few
TGTGCCAGCAGCGAACTGTTTACAGGGGCTGCTTTCTTT CASSELFTGAAFF TRBJ1-1 TRBD1 TRBV2 -
TGTGCCAGCAGCGAGCGGGACAGAGGAGAATCACCCCTCCACTTT CASSERDRGESPLHF TRBJ1-6 TRBD1 TRBV9 many
TGTGCCAGCAGCCCCCGGGGGGGACTCTCCGAAGCTTTCTTT CASSPRGGLSEAFF TRBJ1-1 - TRBV12-3/TRBV12-4 -
TGCAGCGTGACAAACGGGGGGTTAGGCTACACCTTC CSVTNGGLGYTF TRBJ1-2 - TRBV29-1 -
TGTGCCACCGGGACAGCGAGTCAGCCCCAGCATTTT CATGTASQPQHF TRBJ1-5 TRBD1 TRBV10-3 few
TGTGCCAGCAGTTTGCCGCCCGACAGGTCGGGACTTACCGAAACCCCCTACGAGCAGTACTTC CASSLPPDRSGLTETPYEQYF TRBJ2-7 - TRBV2 -
TGTGCCAGCAGTTTCAACAGGGGACAGGAGCATTCACCCCTCCACTTT CASSFNRGQEHSPLHF TRBJ1-6 TRBD1 TRBV2 -
TGTGTCACCATCGGGGGGTTCTACGAGCAGTACTTC CVTIGGFYEQYF TRBJ2-7 TRBD2 TRBV25-1 -
TGCGCCAGCAAGCCGGGGGAGTACCAAGAGACCCAGTACTTC CASKPGEYQETQYF TRBJ2-5 - TRBV5-1 -
TGTGCCAGCAGCTTGGGGACTAGCGGGAGGGCCGACGAGCAGTACTTC CASSLGTSGRADEQYF TRBJ2-7 TRBD2 TRBV7-2 -
TGCGCCAGCAGCCCCCCCCAGGCGGTGAACACTGAAGCTTTCTTT CASSPPQAVNTEAFF TRBJ1-1 - TRBV5-1 few
TGTGCCAGCAGCCGTCCGGGGAATGAGCAGTTCTTC CASSRPGNEQFF TRBJ2-1 - TRBV7-9 -
TGTGCCATCAGGGCCGGGACAGCAACTAATGAAAAACTGTTTTTT CAIRAGTATNEKLFF TRBJ1-4 TRBD1 TRBV10-3 many